The present T cell receptor beta chain was sequenced within a study of blood T cell repertoires in COVID-19 (dated by TCRdb to about 2020). About the full investigation: The collaborator samples originated in the United States, Italy and Spain and spanned the acute and convalescent phases of COVID-19. Sample metadata almost always included a de-identified subject ID, COVID-19 status, age in years and sex. The material from the prospective study consisted of cDNA or gDNA derived from T cells, B-cell-depleted T cells, or PBMCs. Deeply sampled blood TCRbeta repertoires from subjects exposed to, actively infected with, or recovered from COVID-19 were included in the dataset. HLA class I and class II types, where available, came from metadata supplied by the sample provider rather than from assay-based typing. Samples were obtained from the ongoing ImmuneRACE study (first 160 participants) and from over a thousand subjects provided by 6 global collaborators. A freely available public database, intended as a resource for researchers studying the immune response to SARS-CoV-2, is where the repertoires were released. Study-level results and caveats: The amount of clinical and demographic metadata varied by source and participant and was provided uncurated.

TCRbeta CDR3 regions were amplified from genomic DNA using the immunoSEQ Assay, a bias-controlled multiplex PCR. The original methods were these. The number of nucleated cells in each sample was estimated from the amplification of reference gene primers within the assay. Sequence reads were collapsed and filtered to measure the absolute abundance of every unique TCRbeta CDR3 rearrangement. For each sample, productive Simpson clonality was calculated as the square root of Simpson's diversity index across productive rearrangements. The clones in this table, taken by TCRdb from immuneACCESS, are in-frame only. Not every clone is retained; where verified, under half of the shortfall comes from an unresolved V gene, and the cause of the rest is unknown. V and J calls and clone size are those listed in that table; D and trimming were worked out from the DNA. The sample table lists 120,000 to 150,000 clones, over 75% of them with a count of one. The ten largest clones take up roughly 4.7% of the sample.

The collaborating institutions used their own protocols to collect whole blood in K2EDTA tubes. Collaborator samples were shipped for TCRbeta analysis as frozen whole blood, isolated PBMCs, or DNA extracted from either sample type. With respect to this clone: What antigen it recognizes has not been identified. One base away there is no much larger clone; base qualities are not given.

From its cysteine to its phenylalanine, the CDR3 spans 16 amino acids. The entry retains the CDR3 DNA only, 48 bases that are in frame from base 1. V ends up 8 bases short and J 0 bases short, with an unmatched junction base count of 8. CDR1 and CDR2 (LGHNA, YSLEER) derive from the germline V gene. The sequence derives from a woman aged 45-65 years with acute or convalescent COVID-19. The sequence links TRBV4-3 to TRBJ1-1, and TRBD1 aligns with 11 junction nucleotides. The sample consisted of peripheral blood. The CDR3 sequence is CASERDRGALNTEAFF. Here is the DNA: TGCGCCAGCGAAAGGGACAGGGGGGCGTTGAACACTGAAGCTTTCTTT.